The TCR beta chain under discussion was sequenced for a study of siplizumab effects on memory and regulatory T cells. Unmatched junction bases numbered 15, after V lost 3 bases and J lost 9 bases. This CDR3 has 17 amino acids. Germline V gives CDR1 SGHVS, CDR2 FQNEAQ. The repertoire was sequenced with immunoSEQ multiplex PCR; TCRdb's copy has only in-frame clones and lacks some. Counted here are 85,000 to 130,000 clones, about 95% occurring once; the ten biggest clones make up roughly 0.6%. General study results and limits: In unstimulated cells, naive T cells appeared more diverse than memory T cells and seemed major alloresponse contributors. It was never confirmed that proliferating Tregs from siplizumab cultures were suppressive.

Details on this clone: Its antigen remains unknown.

The sequencing input was Tregs sorted from blood. The receptor comes from a human donor in good health. The chain carries TRBV7-8 and TRBJ2-1; 9 nucleotides agree with TRBD2. The CDR3 DNA is TGTGCCAGCAGCTTTCGATTTGGCGGGAGGGGCTTCGGTGAGCAGTTCTTC. This codes for CASSFRFGGRGFGEQFF.